What follows are 5 T cell receptor beta chains derived from one specimen sequenced in a study of T cells in Graves' hyperthyroidism and ophthalmopathy. From RNA transcripts, TCR beta CDR3 regions were amplified. An initial round of RT-PCR targeting the TCR CDR3 relied on the HTBI primer set. TCRdb ran MiXCR on the multiplex PCR reads and lists one entry per CDR3 protein. The sample comprises 300,000 to 450,000 distinct CDR3 sequences, roughly 15% of which are singletons, and around 19% rests with the top ten. Source material: blood. These receptors all come from a woman aged 25-40 years with Graves' ophthalmopathy.

This clonotype was observed many times. CDR3 in amino acids: CASSESRGWYNEQFF. The CDR3 DNA sequence: TGTGCCAGCAGTGAATCCCGGGGTTGGTACAATGAGCAGTTCTTC. This sequence joins TRBV6-1 and TRBJ2-1; a possible D gene is TRBD2 (5 bases). Germline CDR1 and CDR2: MNHNS and SASEGT. The V gene lost 2 bases and the J gene lost 4 bases, with 12 bases spanning the gap. The CDR3 covers 15 residues.

The V and J genes are TRBV19 and TRBJ1-3; D unclear. This CDR3 contains 13 residues. CDR1 LNHDA and CDR2 SQIVND come from the germline V gene (reference sequence). The V gene lost 4 bases and the J gene lost 4 bases, with 8 bases spanning the gap. The CDR3 nucleotides are TGTGCCAGTAGTAGATTCGACGGAAACACCATATATTTT. Protein product: CASSRFDGNTIYF.

The J gene is TRBJ2-3, the V gene TRBV12-3 or TRBV12-4, with D uncertain. V was trimmed by 3 bases and J by 6 bases, leaving 16 bases between them. The CDR3 length is 15 residues. The CDR3 spells CASSFVGWPWDTQYF. CDR3 nucleotide sequence: TGTGCCAGCAGTTTTGTTGGCTGGCCCTGGGATACGCAGTATTTT.

This clonotype was counted a few times. This chain connects TRBV5-5 to TRBJ2-2; a possible D gene is TRBD1 (6 bases). CDR3 length: 16 residues. Germline CDR1 is SGHKS and CDR2 is YYEKEE (reference sequence). The V gene lost 6 bases and the J gene lost 7 bases, with 22 bases spanning the gap. The CDR3: CASTFFSPRGGGELFF. CDR3 sequence (DNA): TGTGCCAGCACCTTCTTTAGTCCCAGGGGTGGCGGGGAGCTGTTTTTT.

Many counts were recorded for this clonotype. The chain employs TRBV20-1 and TRBJ1-2; a weak D match, TRBD1 (5 bases). Trimming removed 6 bases from V and 4 bases from J, with 18 bases in between. The CDR3 length is 14 residues. The germline V gene encodes CDR1 DFQATT and CDR2 SNEGSKA (reference sequence). The CDR3 DNA follows: TGCAGTGCCCACTCGGGGCAGACACTCTATGGCTACACCTTC. It is translated as CSAHSGQTLYGYTF.